The source of this T cell receptor (beta chain) is a study of blood T cells in healthy people across ages. Findings and limits, study-wide: Donors of long life had a larger count of naive CD4+ cells and greater diversity than aged donors.

The second PCR ran about 6 to 12 cycles with a sample-barcoded 5' primer and J-beta primers. MiXCR, applied by TCRdb to the 5' RACE reads, yields one record per CDR3 protein. The table lists about 730,000 distinct CDR3 sequences, approximately 43% of them singletons, with less than 25% in the top ten. With regard to this clonotype: What it binds is not known. A read error may produce the germline difference seen at one junction end.

Isolation recovered at least 6.5 million PBMCs from every sample. In germline, CDR1 is SGHAT, CDR2 FQNNGV. The CDR3 is made up of 16 amino acids. The TCR sequence derives from a woman aged 60-70 years in good health. The chain joins TRBV11-2 to TRBJ1-2, with D possibly TRBD1 on 5 matching bases. Sequenced input: blood. The CDR3 protein is CASSLVQGDSNYGYTF. DNA for the CDR3: TGCGCCAGCAGCTTGGTGCAGGGAGACAGTAACTATGGCTACACCTTC.